The T cell receptor (beta chain) under discussion was sequenced for a study of T cells in Graves' hyperthyroidism and ophthalmopathy. Researchers amplified the TCR beta CDR3 regions from RNA transcripts. An initial round of RT-PCR targeting the TCR CDR3 relied on the HTBI primer set. TCRdb reprocessed the multiplex PCR reads via MiXCR and lists one record per CDR3 protein. The sample lists under 400,000 distinct CDR3 sequences, approximately 13% occurring once. Points from the study as a whole: Blood also contained most expanded thyroid clonotypes above 0.001.

Trimming at V came to 3 bases and at J to 3 bases, leaving 4 bases not matched to a gene. Germline V gives CDR1 SEHNR, CDR2 FQNEAQ (reference sequence). The CDR3 runs 15 residues. This clonotype was seen ten or more times. As yet, its antigen is unknown. The J gene is TRBJ2-5, the V gene TRBV7-9; TRBD2 agrees at 10 bases. Sequenced sample: blood. This receptor was taken from a woman aged 18-29 years with Graves' hyperthyroidism. The CDR3 reads CASSFASGGEETQYF. The CDR3 bases are TGTGCCAGCAGCTTTGCTAGCGGGGGAGAAGAGACCCAGTACTTC.